This is a list of T cell receptor beta chains from one sample in a study of blood T cells in healthy people across ages. Via MiXCR, TCRdb re-called the 5' RACE reads, giving one row per CDR3 protein. Here the sample spans roughly 2 million distinct CDR3 sequences, around half being singletons. Sequenced: blood. These receptors were collected from a woman between 40 and 50 years old in good health. Both conserved end residues are part of each CDR3. A D gene is named only where the DNA matches it firmly. Part of the rows lack a size; the others show once, few, many or a class for expanded clones.

abundance,d_gene,j_gene,v_gene,CDR3aa,CDR3nt
NA,NA,TRBJ2-7,TRBV15,CATSREVGYEQYF,TGTGCCACCAGCAGAGAGGTTGGCTACGAGCAGTACTTC
NA,NA,TRBJ2-1,TRBV7-9,CASSRGDLGTEQFF,TGTGCCAGCAGCCGCGGCGACCTAGGGACAGAGCAGTTCTTC
NA,TRBD1,TRBJ1-6,TRBV20-1,CSAHRGGNSPLHF,TGCAGTGCTCACAGGGGTGGCAATTCACCCCTCCACTTT
NA,NA,TRBJ1-2,TRBV7-2,CASSGDLNVYGYTF,TGTGCCAGCAGTGGCGACTTGAACGTCTATGGCTACACCTTC
NA,TRBD1,TRBJ1-1,TRBV6-6,CASRSTGVGTEAFF,TGTGCCAGCAGGTCAACAGGGGTTGGAACTGAAGCTTTCTTT
NA,TRBD2,TRBJ2-7,TRBV13,CASSQGLVPDEQYF,TGTGCCAGCAGCCAGGGACTAGTCCCTGACGAGCAGTACTTC
NA,TRBD2,TRBJ2-5,TRBV4-2,CASSQDVAGDQETQYF,TGTGCCAGCAGCCAAGATGTAGCGGGGGACCAAGAGACCCAGTACTTC
few,NA,TRBJ1-2,TRBV29-1,CSVVDDIYGYTF,TGCAGCGTCGTTGATGACATCTATGGCTACACCTTC
NA,TRBD2,TRBJ2-1,TRBV20-1,CSARDKSSGGLGNNEQFF,TGCAGTGCTAGAGATAAATCCAGCGGGGGGCTGGGGAACAATGAGCAGTTCTTC
NA,NA,TRBJ2-1,TRBV7-2,CARSLQGNEQFF,TGTGCCAGAAGTCTCCAAGGCAATGAGCAGTTCTTC
few,NA,TRBJ2-5,TRBV7-9,CASSLLGGTGIQETQYF,TGTGCCAGCAGCTTATTAGGAGGCACAGGGATTCAAGAGACCCAGTACTTC
NA,TRBD2,TRBJ2-5,TRBV20-1,CSAEGLALRKTQYF,TGCAGTGCTGAGGGACTAGCCCTAAGGAAGACCCAGTACTTC
NA,NA,TRBJ1-6,TRBV20-1,CSANLAPLHF,TGCAGTGCTAATTTGGCGCCCCTCCACTTT
NA,TRBD2,TRBJ2-3,TRBV7-2,CASSSPGGGFVDTQYF,TGTGCCAGCAGCTCCCCCGGCGGGGGATTTGTAGATACGCAGTATTTT
few,NA,TRBJ1-1,TRBV7-8,CASSSQGTTTEAFF,TGTGCCAGCAGCTCACAGGGTACGACCACTGAAGCTTTCTTT
NA,TRBD2,TRBJ2-3,TRBV4-2,CASSGLAGAVNTQYF,TGTGCCAGCAGCGGACTAGCGGGAGCCGTGAATACGCAGTATTTT
NA,NA,TRBJ2-5,TRBV12-1,CASSFPVRGWQETQYF,TGTGCCAGCAGCTTCCCAGTTCGGGGGTGGCAAGAGACCCAGTACTTC
NA,TRBD2,TRBJ2-3,TRBV15,CATSRVAGGGTDTQYF,TGTGCCACCAGCAGAGTGGCGGGGGGTGGCACAGATACGCAGTATTTT
many,NA,TRBJ2-3,TRBV7-8,CASSPSPRETDTQYF,TGTGCCAGCAGCCCGAGCCCGAGAGAAACAGATACGCAGTATTTT
NA,TRBD2,TRBJ2-3,TRBV13,CASSSRLTSGGADTQYF,TGTGCCAGCAGCTCCCGACTGACTAGCGGGGGGGCAGATACGCAGTATTTT
NA,NA,TRBJ2-3,TRBV6-2/TRBV6-3,CASSMGYTQYF,TGTGCCAGCAGTATGGGTTATACGCAGTATTTT
few,NA,TRBJ2-3,TRBV27,CAIGTFGTQYF,TGTGCCATCGGGACATTTGGTACGCAGTATTTT
NA,NA,TRBJ2-1,TRBV7-9,CASSLLPGPTYNEQFF,TGTGCCAGCAGCTTATTGCCGGGTCCTACCTACAATGAGCAGTTCTTC